These 27 T cell receptor beta chains were all obtained from the same sample, sequenced in a study of T cell responses to AZD1222 COVID-19 vaccine. The repertoire was sequenced with immunoSEQ multiplex PCR; TCRdb's copy has only in-frame clones and lacks some. Among approximately 110,000 clones listed, about nine tenths were seen once. Sequencing was performed on peripheral blood, taken on day 0 of AZD1222 vaccination. The receptors were gathered from an adult in good health.

The V gene is TRBV19, the J gene TRBJ1-1, with TRBD1 matching 9 bases. Trimming took 7 bases from V and 4 from J; bases not matched to a gene: 10. This CDR3 is built from 15 residues. Germline CDR1 and CDR2: LNHDA and SQIVND (reference sequence). The CDR3 spells CASNDLDRGSTEAFF. CDR3 nucleotide sequence: TGTGCCAGTAACGACTTGGACAGGGGCAGCACTGAAGCTTTCTTT.

V gene TRBV29-1 combines with J gene TRBJ1-3; D not certain. CDR1 is SQVTM and CDR2 is ANQGSEA in the germline V gene. CDR3 length: 12 residues. V was pared by 3 bases and J by 4 bases, with 7 bases between. The CDR3 loop is CSVDGRGNTIYF. The CDR3 nucleotides are TGCAGCGTTGATGGTCGGGGAAACACCATATATTTT.

The genes are TRBV6-2 or TRBV6-3 and TRBJ1-5; D may be TRBD1 (5 bases). Germline V gene sequence: CDR1 MNHEY, CDR2 SVGEGT. This CDR3 is 14 amino acids long. The germline V and J ends were trimmed by 5 bases and 4 bases, with 12 bases remaining between them. CDR3 protein: CASSRGTENQPQHF. DNA of the CDR3: TGTGCCAGCAGTCGTGGGACTGAGAATCAGCCCCAGCATTTT.

The chain uses TRBV28 and TRBJ2-7; D unresolved. V was cut by 5 bases and J by 2 bases, with 16 bases left in between. CDR3 length equals 15 residues. The germline V gene encodes CDR1 MDHEN and CDR2 SYDVKM. The CDR3 DNA is TGTGCCAGCAGTCATACCGCCAGTCGGGCCTACGAGCAGTACTTC. Its translation is CASSHTASRAYEQYF. Supplemented by reference TRBV28 and TRBJ2-7, the full variable domain reads DVKVTQSSRYLVKRTGEKVFLECVQDMDHENMFWYRQDPGLGLRLIYFSYDVKMKEKGDIPEGYSVSREKKERFSLILESASTNQTSMYLCASSHTASRAYEQYFGPGTRLTVT.

The chain has TRBV7-2 and TRBJ1-5; D is unclear. With 1 base removed from V and 5 bases from J, the gap between germline ends came to 12 bases. Per the germline V gene, CDR1 is SGHTA and CDR2 is FQGNSA. The CDR3 spans 15 residues. The chain's CDR3 is CASSLVGLPDQPQHF. DNA of the CDR3: TGTGCCAGCAGCTTAGTCGGGCTACCGGATCAGCCCCAGCATTTT.

The chain joins TRBV6-5 to TRBJ1-1, with D possibly being TRBD1 (5 bases). The CDR3 has 13 residues. The germline V gene encodes CDR1 MNHEY and CDR2 SVGAGI. V shed 5 bases and J shed 0 bases, with 7 bases lying between them. CDR3 residues: CASSQDMNTEAFF. The CDR3, as DNA: TGTGCCAGCAGTCAGGACATGAACACTGAAGCTTTCTTT.

The chain combines TRBV19 with TRBJ1-2; D might be TRBD1 (6 bases). Germline V gives CDR1 LNHDA, CDR2 SQIVND (reference sequence). The CDR3 has 14 amino acids. V gave up 5 bases and J gave up 6 bases, with 16 bases separating them. CDR3 DNA: TGTGCCAGTAGTTTCCAGGGGTGGGGCGATGGCTACACCTTC. This gives the protein CASSFQGWGDGYTF.

The chain has TRBV2 and TRBJ1-2, with 7 nucleotides matching TRBD1. From germline, CDR1 is SNHLY and CDR2 FYNNEI. The CDR3 loop spans 13 amino acids. Unmatched junction bases numbered 5, after V lost 7 bases and J lost 3 bases. CDR3 sequence: CASTRGTDYGYTF. The CDR3 nucleotides are TGTGCCAGCACACGCGGGACAGACTATGGCTACACCTTC.

This clone was observed a few times. The chain combines TRBV18 with TRBJ2-7; D is ambiguous. V shed 4 bases and J shed 9 bases, with 19 bases lying between them. This CDR3 has 14 amino acids. Germline CDR1 is KGHSH and CDR2 is LQKENI. The CDR3 region has the DNA TGTGCCAGCTCACGGTCCCAGCCCGGTTTAGGGCAGTACTTC. Translation: CASSRSQPGLGQYF.

The gene calls are TRBV4-3 and TRBJ2-3; 8 bases agree with TRBD1. The CDR3 loop spans 13 amino acids. V gave up 5 bases and J gave up 14 bases; unmatched junction bases: 12. CDR1 and CDR2 from the germline V gene are LGHNA and YSLEER. DNA of the CDR3: TGCGCCAGCAGCTACGGGACAGGCACTAGGTTGTATTTT. Protein product: CASSYGTGTRLYF.

The V and J genes are TRBV15 and TRBJ1-4; D is undetermined. Germline V gives CDR1 LNHNV, CDR2 YYDKDF (reference sequence). V was clipped by 0 bases and J by 8 bases, with 7 bases between them. The CDR3 is made up of 13 amino acids. CDR3 in DNA: TGTGCCACCAGCAGAGATGGGAACGAAAAACTGTTTTTT. Residues: CATSRDGNEKLFF.

The chain couples TRBV6-4 to TRBJ2-1, with 10 nucleotides matching TRBD2. Germline V lookup: CDR1 MRHNA, CDR2 SNTAGT. The CDR3 is 14 amino acids. Unmatched junction bases numbered 0, after V lost 5 bases and J lost 2 bases. CDR3 in amino acids: CASSSGGAYNEQFF. The DNA of the CDR3 is TGTGCCAGCAGTAGCGGGGGGGCCTACAATGAGCAGTTCTTC.

V and J are TRBV2 and TRBJ1-5; TRBD1 might be the D (6 bases). The V end was cut by 4 bases, the J end by 9 bases, with 16 bases between. Germline CDR1 is SNHLY and CDR2 is FYNNEI. There are 14 residues in the CDR3. Written as DNA, the CDR3 is TGTGCCAGCAGTGCCGACAGGCGTTTTGGGCCCCAGCATTTT. Encoded protein: CASSADRRFGPQHF.

This chain connects TRBV5-1 to TRBJ2-1; no definite D call. The V end lost 5 bases, the J end lost 4 bases, and 10 bases lay between the germline ends. The CDR3 has 13 amino acids. The V gene's germline CDR1 is SGHRS and CDR2 YFSETQ. CDR3: CASRTPNYNEQFF. CDR3 nucleotides: TGCGCCAGCAGAACTCCGAATTACAATGAGCAGTTCTTC.

V gene TRBV19 combines with J gene TRBJ2-7; D might be TRBD1 (6 bases). The germline gives CDR1 LNHDA, CDR2 SQIVND (reference sequence). The CDR3 extends over 15 amino acids. The V and J ends lost 8 bases and 0 bases respectively, with 17 bases between them. CDR3 protein: CASSVAGTSSYEQYF. The CDR3 coding sequence is TGTGCCAGTTCCGTGGCAGGGACAAGCTCCTACGAGCAGTACTTC.

This chain joins TRBV7-9 and TRBJ2-1, with D unresolved. The V and J ends lost 5 bases and 7 bases respectively, with 6 bases between them. The CDR3 is made up of 11 amino acids. Germline V gives CDR1 SEHNR, CDR2 FQNEAQ (reference sequence). As DNA, the CDR3 is TGTGCCAGCAGCCCAAGAAATGAGCAGTTCTTC. It is translated as CASSPRNEQFF.

This clone was counted only a few times. The chain carries TRBV7-2 and TRBJ2-1, with 10 bases that match TRBD1. The CDR3 loop spans 15 amino acids. Germline V gene sequence: CDR1 SGHTA, CDR2 FQGNSA. Losses at the gene ends were 4 bases for V and 5 bases for J; bases not matched to a gene: 5. CDR3 sequence: CASSSGQGKNNEQFF. CDR3 bases: TGTGCCAGCAGCTCGGGACAGGGGAAAAACAATGAGCAGTTCTTC.

The chain uses TRBV11-2 and TRBJ1-4, with 7 bases that match TRBD1. With 5 bases clipped from V and 7 bases from J, the junction kept 10 bases outside the gene matches. The CDR3 is made up of 15 amino acids. Germline CDR1 reads SGHAT; CDR2 reads FQNNGV. CDR3 nucleotide sequence: TGTGCCAGCAGCACCTTCAACAGGGGCGTTGAAAAACTGTTTTTT. The encoded protein is CASSTFNRGVEKLFF.

V gene TRBV4-1 combines with J gene TRBJ1-1; D may be TRBD1 (6 bases). V lost 0 bases to trimming and J lost 4 bases, with 12 bases between them. CDR1 is MGHRA, CDR2 YSYEKL, per germline. The CDR3 runs to 15 residues. The CDR3, as DNA: TGCGCCAGCAGCCAAGAGGTACAGGGAACCACTGAAGCTTTCTTT. This gives the protein CASSQEVQGTTEAFF.

The J gene is TRBJ2-7, the V gene TRBV4-1; 9 bases map to TRBD1. The CDR3 has 14 residues. Germline V gene sequence: CDR1 MGHRA, CDR2 YSYEKL. Trimming removed 4 bases from V and 3 bases from J; junction bases left unmatched: 4. CDR3 in amino acids: CASSPWDRDYEQYF. The CDR3 DNA reads TGCGCCAGCAGCCCCTGGGACAGGGACTACGAGCAGTACTTC.

The chain couples TRBV4-2 to TRBJ2-5; TRBD2 agrees at 8 bases. Per germline, CDR1 LGHNA and CDR2 YNFKEQ. V gave up 0 bases and J gave up 3 bases; unmatched junction bases: 12. This CDR3 region has 18 residues. This CDR3 is CASSQDRAGGGLEETQYF. As DNA, the CDR3 is TGTGCCAGCAGCCAAGATAGAGCCGGGGGGGGACTCGAAGAGACCCAGTACTTC.

V is TRBV28 and J is TRBJ1-2; D perhaps matches TRBD1 (5 bases). This CDR3 spans 11 amino acids. V lost 8 bases and J 4 bases, leaving 8 bases between the germline ends. CDR1 and CDR2 from the germline V gene are MDHEN and SYDVKM. The CDR3 coding sequence is TGTGCCAGCGCAGGGTTCTATGGCTACACCTTC. Translation: CASAGFYGYTF.

The chain recombines TRBV25-1 with TRBJ2-5; D is unresolved. The CDR3 runs 15 residues. V lost 0 bases and J 7 bases, leaving 15 bases between the germline ends. CDR1 is MGHDK and CDR2 is SYGVNS in the germline V gene. CDR3 bases: TGTGCCAGCAGTGAATACGCGTCCGCGTCGGGGACCCAGTACTTC. Encoded protein: CASSEYASASGTQYF.

CDR3 DNA: TGTGCCAGTAGTCCACCAGGTTCAAACACTGAAGCTTTCTTT. This encodes CASSPPGSNTEAFF. V usage is TRBV19 and J usage is TRBJ1-1; D unclear. The germline V gene has CDR1 LNHDA and CDR2 SQIVND (reference sequence). Trimming cost V 5 bases and J 2 bases, with 12 bases left between them. The CDR3 runs 14 residues.

V and J are TRBV5-1 and TRBJ2-3; 12 positions agree with TRBD2. The CDR3 runs 14 residues. The ends lost 0 bases at V and 11 bases at J; junction bases unmatched: 4. Per germline, CDR1 SGHRS and CDR2 YFSETQ. CDR3 in DNA: TGCGCCAGCAGCTTGGAGGCTAGCGGGGGGGTGCAGTATTTT. It encodes CASSLEASGGVQYF.

This clone came up once. The rearrangement links TRBV5-1 to TRBJ1-4; D gene ambiguous. Germline CDR1 SGHRS, CDR2 YFSETQ. V dropped 0 bases and J dropped 4 bases, with 10 bases sitting between them. The CDR3 consists of 15 residues. For the CDR3, the DNA is TGCGCCAGCAGCTTGGGGGGAGACGGTAATGAAAAACTGTTTTTT. This encodes CASSLGGDGNEKLFF.

V usage is TRBV15 and J usage is TRBJ2-1, with 9 positions matching TRBD1. The CDR3 runs 16 residues. The junction had 4 bases not matched to a gene; V was cut back by 1 base and J by 3 bases. CDR1 is LNHNV, CDR2 YYDKDF, per germline (reference sequence). CDR3 residues: CATSRGDRGYYNEQFF. The CDR3 region has the DNA TGTGCCACCAGCAGAGGAGACAGGGGGTACTACAATGAGCAGTTCTTC.